Shown below are 19 T cell receptor beta chains from a single sample sequenced in a study of blood T cell repertoires in COVID-19 (TCRdb year 2020). Libraries were built with the immunoSEQ multiplex PCR assay. TCRdb limited this immuneACCESS table to in-frame rearrangements with V and J called. A share of clones is missing; checked studies link under half to unresolved V genes, and the rest is unexplained. The sample contains tens of thousands of clones, roughly four fifths of them found a single time. Of the sample, around 2.3% falls within the top ten clones. The sequenced material came from peripheral blood. The receptors derive from a man in his 70s with COVID-19, enrolled during active disease.

This clone was found a few times. The chain recombines TRBV2 with TRBJ2-2, with 8 bases identical to TRBD1. Trimming at V came to 6 bases and at J to 6 bases, leaving 6 bases not matched to a gene. The CDR3 runs 14 residues. CDR1 SNHLY and CDR2 FYNNEI come from the germline V gene. CDR3 in amino acids: CASRGTGLAGELFF. Written as DNA, the CDR3 is TGTGCCAGCAGGGGGACAGGACTCGCCGGGGAGCTGTTTTTT.

The rearrangement joins TRBV28 to TRBJ2-2, with a tentative D call TRBD1 (6 bases). V lost 2 bases, J lost 8 bases, and 9 bases lay in between. The germline V gene has CDR1 MDHEN and CDR2 SYDVKM. The CDR3 covers 13 residues. The CDR3 DNA follows: TGTGCCAGCAGTTTACAGGGGACGGGGGAGCTGTTTTTT. Translating it yields CASSLQGTGELFF.

This chain joins TRBV3-1 (or the pseudogene TRBV3-2) and TRBJ2-1; tentatively, D is TRBD2 (6 bases). The CDR3 is 15 amino acids. V was cut by 5 bases and J by 3 bases, with 14 bases left in between. The V gene's germline CDR1 is LGHDT and CDR2 YNNKEL (reference sequence). CDR3 sequence (DNA): TGTGCCAGCAGCGTTAGTGGGACTTACTACAATGAGCAGTTCTTC. Amino acids: CASSVSGTYYNEQFF.

This clone has only a few counts. V usage is TRBV6-1 and J usage is TRBJ1-5, with 11 bases fitting TRBD1. The V gene's germline CDR1 is MNHNS and CDR2 SASEGT. The CDR3 is 16 amino acids. The V gene end was trimmed by 1 base and the J gene end by 1 base; junction bases not matched to a gene: 0. CDR3 nucleotides: TGTGCCAGCAGTGAAGGGACAGGGGGCAGCAATCAGCCCCAGCATTTT. It codes for CASSEGTGGSNQPQHF.

The table lists this clone with a count of one. The J gene is TRBJ1-2, the V gene TRBV6-5, with a possible D match to TRBD1 (6 bases). Germline V gene data show CDR1 as MNHEY and CDR2 as SVGAGI. The CDR3 contains 13 residues. Trimming cost V 6 bases and J 3 bases, with 11 bases left between them. DNA for the CDR3: TGTGCCAGCAGCCACCGACAGGACTATGGCTACACCTTC. This encodes CASSHRQDYGYTF.

CDR3: CASSIVSGKETQYF. CDR3 DNA: TGTGCCAGTAGTATAGTGAGCGGAAAGGAGACCCAGTACTTC. J is TRBJ2-5 and V is TRBV19, with a possible D match to TRBD2 (5 bases). Trimming took 1 base from V and 5 from J, leaving 11 bases between them. Germline assignment: CDR1 LNHDA and CDR2 SQIVND (reference sequence). The length of the CDR3 is 14 residues. The full variable domain, in which reference TRBV19 and TRBJ2-5 provide the parts outside the CDR3, is DGGITQSPKYLFRKEGQNVTLSCEQNLNHDAMYWYRQDPGQGLRLIYYSQIVNDFQKGDIAEGYSVSREKKESFPLTVTSAQKNPTAFYLCASSIVSGKETQYFGPGTRLLVL.

The chain has TRBV6-6 and TRBJ2-2; no firm D call. This CDR3 contains 14 residues. V was clipped by 7 bases and J by 1 base, with 10 bases between them. Germline CDR1 and CDR2: MNHNY and SVGAGI (reference sequence). This chain's CDR3 is CASTPAGNTGELFF. In nucleotides, the CDR3 is TGTGCCAGCACCCCCGCAGGGAACACCGGGGAGCTGTTTTTT.

The rearrangement links TRBV28 to TRBJ1-3; D remains unclear. Between the trimmed V and J ends, which lost 5 bases and 2 bases, there was a span of 13 bases. Per the germline V gene, CDR1 is MDHEN and CDR2 is SYDVKM. The CDR3 is made up of 15 amino acids. The CDR3 loop reads CASSRRSGAGNTIYF. The CDR3 DNA reads TGTGCCAGCAGTCGAAGGTCCGGGGCTGGAAACACCATATATTTT.

The chain joins TRBV5-1 to TRBJ1-5, with D perhaps TRBD1 (6 bases). The CDR3 contains 15 residues. Trimming removed 0 bases from V and 5 bases from J, with 12 bases in between. Looked up from germline, CDR1 is SGHRS and CDR2 is YFSETQ. The DNA of the CDR3 is TGCGCCAGCAGCTTGGCGGGGGGCGTTGATCAGCCCCAGCATTTT. Its translation is CASSLAGGVDQPQHF.

The rearrangement links TRBV6-5 to TRBJ1-4; possible D gene TRBD1, 5 bases. V lost 5 bases to trimming and J lost 4 bases, with 11 bases between them. The CDR3 is 14 residues long. Germline assignment: CDR1 MNHEY and CDR2 SVGAGI. The CDR3 nucleotides are TGTGCCAGCAGTCTGGGGGGGATTAATGAAAAACTGTTTTTT. It yields the protein CASSLGGINEKLFF.

This clone occurred once. This chain connects TRBV20-1 to TRBJ2-1; no definite D call. The length of the CDR3 is 10 residues. Germline V gives CDR1 DFQATT, CDR2 SNEGSKA (reference sequence). The germline V and J ends were trimmed by 4 bases and 4 bases, with 2 bases remaining between them. CDR3 bases: TGCAGTGCTACATACAATGAGCAGTTCTTC. Translated, it gives CSATYNEQFF.

The chain combines TRBV28 with TRBJ2-7; 7 positions agree with TRBD2. The CDR3 has 13 amino acids. With V trimmed by 5 bases and J by 3 bases, 4 bases remained unmatched. Germline values: CDR1 MDHEN, CDR2 SYDVKM. In nucleotides, the CDR3 is TGTGCCAGCAGTATGGCGGGAGACTACGAGCAGTACTTC. This sequence encodes CASSMAGDYEQYF.

The rearrangement joins TRBV7-3 to TRBJ2-1, with D tentatively TRBD2 (5 bases). The V gene lost 4 bases and the J gene lost 0 bases, with 16 bases spanning the gap. Germline CDR1 reads SGHTA; CDR2 reads FQGTGA. The CDR3 is 17 residues long. The CDR3 sequence: CASSYTPGSYSYNEQFF. CDR3 bases: TGTGCCAGCAGCTACACCCCGGGGAGTTACTCCTACAATGAGCAGTTCTTC.

This clone was observed a few times. The chain links TRBV2 to TRBJ2-7; 9 bases align to TRBD1. This CDR3 contains 16 residues. The germline CDR1 and CDR2 sequences are SNHLY and FYNNEI. The V segment lost 2 bases and the J segment 0 bases; nucleotides outside the gene matches: 5. The CDR3 nucleotides are TGTGCCAGCAGTGAACCCCGGGACAGGGACTCCTACGAGCAGTACTTC. As protein: CASSEPRDRDSYEQYF. The full variable domain, rest sourced from reference TRBV2 and TRBJ2-7, is EPEVTQTPSHQVTQMGQEVILRCVPISNHLYFYWYRQILGQKVEFLVSFYNNEISEKSEIFDDQFSVERPDGSNFTLKIRSTKLEDSAMYFCASSEPRDRDSYEQYFGPGTRLTVT.

The rearrangement links TRBV9 to TRBJ1-4; D is ambiguous. The germline V gene has CDR1 SGDLS and CDR2 YYNGEE. V was cut by 0 bases and J by 6 bases, with 18 bases left in between. The CDR3 extends over 17 amino acids. The CDR3 bases are TGTGCCAGCAGCGTAGGGTTTTTTCGGGGTGGAGATGAAAAACTGTTTTTT. This translates into CASSVGFFRGGDEKLFF.

V usage is TRBV11-3 and J usage is TRBJ2-2; D is possibly TRBD1 (5 bases). Per the germline V gene, CDR1 is SGHNT and CDR2 is YENEEA. This CDR3 comprises 14 residues. V was cut by 4 bases and J by 6 bases, with 12 bases left in between. CDR3 DNA sequence: TGTGCCAGCAGCTCCCTAAGGGGTTCCGGGGAGCTGTTTTTT. Protein product: CASSSLRGSGELFF.

The V gene is TRBV24-1, the J gene TRBJ2-3, with unresolved D. Germline CDR1 and CDR2: KGHDR and SFDVKD. This CDR3 is built from 16 residues. Trimming took 1 base from V and 2 from J, leaving 12 bases between them. The CDR3 DNA sequence: TGTGCCACCAGTGATTTTAACAGAGAAGCCACAGATACGCAGTATTTT. This encodes CATSDFNREATDTQYF.

The chain employs TRBV4-2 and TRBJ2-7; TRBD2 matches at 9 bases. CDR3 length equals 17 residues. Losses at the gene ends were 0 bases for V and 7 bases for J; bases not matched to a gene: 13. Germline CDR1 reads LGHNA; CDR2 reads YNFKEQ. CDR3 region: CASSQDSRAGGPWEQYF. CDR3 sequence (DNA): TGTGCCAGCAGCCAAGACTCTAGGGCGGGAGGGCCATGGGAGCAGTACTTC.

This chain connects TRBV27 to TRBJ1-5, with 9 bases fitting TRBD1. The CDR3 spans 15 residues. The germline gives CDR1 MNHEY, CDR2 SMNVEV (reference sequence). J gave up 3 bases and V 6 bases, and 6 bases lay outside the gene matches. CDR3 sequence: CASSPGTGPNQPQHF. For the CDR3, the DNA is TGTGCCAGCAGCCCCGGGACAGGGCCCAATCAGCCCCAGCATTTT.